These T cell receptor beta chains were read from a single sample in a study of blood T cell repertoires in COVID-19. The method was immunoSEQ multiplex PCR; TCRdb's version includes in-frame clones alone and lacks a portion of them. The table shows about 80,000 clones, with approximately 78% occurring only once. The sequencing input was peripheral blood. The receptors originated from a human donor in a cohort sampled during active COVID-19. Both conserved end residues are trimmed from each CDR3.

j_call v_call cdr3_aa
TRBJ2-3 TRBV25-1 ASNPGTGGNTDTQY
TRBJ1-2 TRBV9 ASSSPRLLS
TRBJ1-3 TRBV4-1 ASSPEWRPNSGNTIY
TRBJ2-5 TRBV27 ASRSRAQETQY
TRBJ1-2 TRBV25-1 ASSGRNYGYT
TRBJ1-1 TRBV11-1 ASSFSRGEATEAF
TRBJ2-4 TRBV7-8 ASSLAETFNIQY
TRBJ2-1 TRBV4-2 ASSQDRTRGSSYNEQF
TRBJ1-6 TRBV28 ASSHRAIPLH
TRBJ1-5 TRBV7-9 ASSLGDQPQH
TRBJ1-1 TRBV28 ASSAAARGF
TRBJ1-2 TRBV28 ASSRSGYGYT
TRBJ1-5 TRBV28 ASSSQTGDQPQH
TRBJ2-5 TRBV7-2 ASSPGGALETQY
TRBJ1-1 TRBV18 ASSPVARNTEAF
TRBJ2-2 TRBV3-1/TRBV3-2 ASSQVLTANTGELF
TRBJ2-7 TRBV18 ASSLGTSGSSYEQY
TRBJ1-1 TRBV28 ASSAPGYGGAEAF
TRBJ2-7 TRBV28 ASSPRQGGRIEQY
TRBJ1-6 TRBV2 ASPTGLNSPLH
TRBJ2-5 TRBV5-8 ASSSASGATQETQY
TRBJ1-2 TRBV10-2 ASTRGTGANYGYT
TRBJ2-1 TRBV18 ASSPLQELNEQF
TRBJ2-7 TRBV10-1 ATGQVYCCEQY
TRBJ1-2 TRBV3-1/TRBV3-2 ASSPIEGADYGYT
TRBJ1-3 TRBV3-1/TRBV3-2 ASSQKDRPIFGNTIY
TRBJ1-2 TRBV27 ASKPRQGGYT
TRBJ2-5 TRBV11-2 ASNPDRGYQETQY
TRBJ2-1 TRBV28 ASSPPSGANNEQF
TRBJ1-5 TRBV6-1 ASSEAGGTNQPQH
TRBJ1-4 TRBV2 ASRRQGGANEKLF
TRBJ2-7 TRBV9 ASSVGPGSSYEQY
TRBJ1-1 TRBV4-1 ASSQDRQGGSMNTEAF
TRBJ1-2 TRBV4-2 ASSSLQGKVLGYT
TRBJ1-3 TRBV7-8 ASSLGVAGNTIY
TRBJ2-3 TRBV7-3 ASSADRNSDTQY
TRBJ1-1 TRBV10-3 AISQGGTEAF
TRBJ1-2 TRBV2 ASSREYGYT
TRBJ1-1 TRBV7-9 ASSLALAGGNTEAF
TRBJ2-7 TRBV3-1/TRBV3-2 ASSQVGTGLSPYEQY
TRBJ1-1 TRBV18 ASSRSADMNTEAF
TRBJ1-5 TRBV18 ASSPQNGDYQPQH
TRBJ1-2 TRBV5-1 ASSSSGGPNYGYT
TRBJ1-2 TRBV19 ASGLQGAGNYGYT
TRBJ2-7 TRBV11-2 ASSPHWGTGPYEQY
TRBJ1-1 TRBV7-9 ASSSTTQDREYTEAF
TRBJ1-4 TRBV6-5 ASRHTGGLNEKLF
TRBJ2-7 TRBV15 ATSPTRTVEFGEQY
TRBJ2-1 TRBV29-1 SAASIWTAYNEQF
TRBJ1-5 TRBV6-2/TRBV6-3 ASSSQDRGWNQPQH
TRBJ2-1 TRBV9 ASSVSGGAGNEQF
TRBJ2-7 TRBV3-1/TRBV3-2 ASSQSQQGSEY
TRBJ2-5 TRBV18 ASSPPRARQETQY
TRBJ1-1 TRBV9 ASSAAGGAEAF
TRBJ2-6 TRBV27 ASSLWAHSSGANVLT